The clone carrying this T cell receptor beta chain was observed a few times. Its antigen is unidentified. This entry belongs to a study of T cell repertoires in cytomegalovirus infection. On the study more broadly: Recently identified HLA-C-restricted CMV epitopes and well-studied HLA-B-restricted CMV epitopes were used by the study. Matching HLA type and CMV infection were both indicated by public TCR beta signatures. Study findings and constraints: The response measured ex vivo was dominated by TCR beta clonotypes (HLA-C-restricted and CMV-specific). There were carriers of CMV plus the relevant HLA, and cumulative public TCR beta family frequency identified them.

Per the germline V gene, CDR1 is MNHEY and CDR2 is SVGAGI. Trimming left V 0 bases short and J 0 bases short, with 6 bases between. CDR3 size: 16 residues. TCRdb processed the reads anew with MiXCR; each CDR3 protein has one entry. Of around 89,000 distinct CDR3 sequences listed, 25% to 30% are singletons. The sequencing used CD8+ T cells from cultured PBMCs, collected from culture after CMV antigen stimulation. This rearrangement joins TRBV6-5 to TRBJ2-6; TRBD2 is a possible D gene (5 bases). The TCR was taken from a human donor in good health (CMV status not recorded). Some clones in this sample may be carry-over from other donors' samples. CDR3 DNA sequence: TGTGCCAGCAGTTACTCAGGGAGCTCTGGGGCCAACGTCCTGACTTTC. It is translated as CASSYSGSSGANVLTF.